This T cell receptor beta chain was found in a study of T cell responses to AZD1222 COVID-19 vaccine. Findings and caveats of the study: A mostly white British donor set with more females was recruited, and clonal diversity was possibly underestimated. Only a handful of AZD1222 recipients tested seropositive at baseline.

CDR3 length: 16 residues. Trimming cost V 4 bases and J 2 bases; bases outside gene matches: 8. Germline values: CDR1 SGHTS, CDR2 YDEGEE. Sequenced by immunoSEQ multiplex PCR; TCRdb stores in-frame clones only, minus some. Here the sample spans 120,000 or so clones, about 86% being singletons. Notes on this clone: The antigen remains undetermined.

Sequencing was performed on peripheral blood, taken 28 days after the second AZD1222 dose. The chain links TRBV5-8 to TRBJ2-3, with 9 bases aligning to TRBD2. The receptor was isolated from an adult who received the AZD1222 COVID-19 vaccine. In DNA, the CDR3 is TGTGCCAGCAGCCCCGGGACTAGCAGCTACACAGATACGCAGTATTTT. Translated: CASSPGTSSYTDTQYF.